The clone carrying this T cell receptor (beta chain) was found a few times. Its antigen is unknown. This entry belongs to a study of response to subunit inactivated influenza vaccine. Study-wide findings and caveats: New T cells are recruited in small numbers by each seasonal influenza vaccination, according to the authors' suggestion.

TCRdb reanalysed the RT-PCR reads using MiXCR and keeps one entry per CDR3 protein. Here the sample spans roughly 500,000 distinct CDR3 sequences, 15% to 20% being singletons. Trimming at V came to 4 bases and at J to 8 bases, leaving 4 bases not matched to a gene. The CDR3 runs 13 residues. Germline V lookup: CDR1 SGHRS, CDR2 YFSETQ. The sequencing here drew on CD4+ T cells sorted from PBMCs, taken less than 30 months after vaccination. The chain couples TRBV5-1 to TRBJ2-1, with 9 bases fitting TRBD1. The sequence was collected from a man aged 50 to 69 who received an inactivated influenza vaccine. The CDR3 is CASSIGTGHEQFF. CDR3 DNA: TGCGCCAGCAGCATCGGGACAGGGCATGAGCAGTTCTTC. Based on the CDR3 plus reference TRBV5-1 and TRBJ2-1, the full variable domain is KAGVTQTPRYLIKTRGQQVTLSCSPISGHRSVSWYQQTPGQGLQFLFEYFSETQRNKGNFPGRFSGRQFSNSRSEMNVSTLELGDSALYLCASSIGTGHEQFFGPGTRLTVL.